This is a list of T cell receptor beta chains from one sample in a study of blood T cell repertoires in COVID-19. TCRdb's copy holds only in-frame clones and misses some; the assay was immunoSEQ multiplex PCR. The sample lists tens of thousands of clones, roughly 80% occurring once. The specimen was peripheral blood. The receptors come from a man between 65 and 80 years old with COVID-19, enrolled during active disease. CDR3s leave out the opening cysteine and the closing phenylalanine or tryptophan.

v_call: TRBV6-5; j_call: TRBJ1-1; cdr3_aa: ASSYRGTRIGF
v_call: TRBV5-4; j_call: TRBJ1-4; cdr3_aa: ASSPGQNNEKLF
v_call: TRBV28; j_call: TRBJ2-2; cdr3_aa: ASTRGDKGNTGELF
v_call: TRBV5-1; j_call: TRBJ1-2; cdr3_aa: ASSLSMGASYGYT
v_call: TRBV5-4; j_call: TRBJ2-5; cdr3_aa: ASSRGTSGRETQY
v_call: TRBV5-5; j_call: TRBJ2-5; cdr3_aa: ASSLDRGSARETQY
v_call: TRBV15; j_call: TRBJ1-3; cdr3_aa: ATSAESSGNTIY
v_call: TRBV5-5; j_call: TRBJ1-6; cdr3_aa: ASSLGAGGANSPLH
v_call: TRBV6-1; j_call: TRBJ1-5; cdr3_aa: ASSGTNRGQNQPQH
v_call: TRBV6-5; j_call: TRBJ2-5; cdr3_aa: ASSYRTGYQETQY
v_call: TRBV29-1; j_call: TRBJ1-2; cdr3_aa: SGGSSRGLDYGYT
v_call: TRBV19; j_call: TRBJ1-5; cdr3_aa: ASSIGVAQH
v_call: TRBV6-1; j_call: TRBJ2-5; cdr3_aa: ASEGTGGKTQY
v_call: TRBV3-1/TRBV3-2; j_call: TRBJ1-5; cdr3_aa: ASSQDSRGNQPQH
v_call: TRBV11-3; j_call: TRBJ2-1; cdr3_aa: ASSLEGETSYNEQF
v_call: TRBV6-1; j_call: TRBJ2-2; cdr3_aa: ASSEQPGTGELF
v_call: TRBV6-5; j_call: TRBJ1-5; cdr3_aa: ASRGAWNQPQH
v_call: TRBV4-3; j_call: TRBJ2-5; cdr3_aa: ASSQDLTGGPETQY
v_call: TRBV6-5; j_call: TRBJ2-2; cdr3_aa: ASSYEAAANTGELF
v_call: TRBV28; j_call: TRBJ2-7; cdr3_aa: ASSSDFLAHYEQY
v_call: TRBV9; j_call: TRBJ2-5; cdr3_aa: ASSATGQGETQY
v_call: TRBV19; j_call: TRBJ1-2; cdr3_aa: ASSTPTGGYT
v_call: TRBV29-1; j_call: TRBJ2-7; cdr3_aa: SVTREAYEQY
v_call: TRBV7-3; j_call: TRBJ2-2; cdr3_aa: ASSPNPGSTGELF
v_call: TRBV4-2; j_call: TRBJ2-1; cdr3_aa: ASSPWAGGNNEQF
v_call: TRBV10-3; j_call: TRBJ1-5; cdr3_aa: AISPGQDSNQPQH